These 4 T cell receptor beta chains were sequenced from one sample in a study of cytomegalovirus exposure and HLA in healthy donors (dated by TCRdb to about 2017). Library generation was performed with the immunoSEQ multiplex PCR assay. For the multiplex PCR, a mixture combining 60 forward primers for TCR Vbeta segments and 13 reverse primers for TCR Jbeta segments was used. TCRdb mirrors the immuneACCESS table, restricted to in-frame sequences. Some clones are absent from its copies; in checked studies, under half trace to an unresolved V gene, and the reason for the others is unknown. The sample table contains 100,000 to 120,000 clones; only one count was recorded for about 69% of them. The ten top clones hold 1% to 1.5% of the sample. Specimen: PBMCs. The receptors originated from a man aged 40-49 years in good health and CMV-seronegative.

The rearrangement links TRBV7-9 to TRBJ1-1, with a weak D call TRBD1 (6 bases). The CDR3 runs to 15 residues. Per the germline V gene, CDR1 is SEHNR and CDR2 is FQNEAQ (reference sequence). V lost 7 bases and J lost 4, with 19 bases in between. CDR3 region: CASNPRQELRTEAFF. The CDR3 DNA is TGTGCCAGCAACCCCCGACAGGAACTACGCACTGAAGCTTTCTTT.

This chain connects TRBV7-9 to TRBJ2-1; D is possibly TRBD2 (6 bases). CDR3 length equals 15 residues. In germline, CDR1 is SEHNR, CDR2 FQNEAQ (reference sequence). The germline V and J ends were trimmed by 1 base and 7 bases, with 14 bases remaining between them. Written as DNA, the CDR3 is TGTGCCAGCAGCTTAGACGGCGGGGTTTATAATGAGCAGTTCTTC. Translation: CASSLDGGVYNEQFF.

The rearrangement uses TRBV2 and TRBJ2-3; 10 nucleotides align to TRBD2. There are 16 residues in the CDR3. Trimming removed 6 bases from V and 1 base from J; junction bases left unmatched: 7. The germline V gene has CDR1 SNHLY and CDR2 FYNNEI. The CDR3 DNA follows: TGTGCCAGCAGGGGACCAGGACTAGCGGGCACAGATACGCAGTATTTT. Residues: CASRGPGLAGTDTQYF.

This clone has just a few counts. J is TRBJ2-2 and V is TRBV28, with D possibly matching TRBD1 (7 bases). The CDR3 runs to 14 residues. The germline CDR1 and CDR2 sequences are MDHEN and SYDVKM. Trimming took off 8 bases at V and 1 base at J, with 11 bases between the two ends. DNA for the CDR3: TGTGCCAGCGGGCAGGGGGGGAACACCGGGGAGCTGTTTTTT. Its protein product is CASGQGGNTGELFF.